This T cell receptor (beta chain) was sequenced for a study of blood T cell repertoires in COVID-19. Assay: immunoSEQ multiplex PCR; the TCRdb copy retains only in-frame clones and omits some. The table has approximately 150,000 clones, around 85% seen once. This CDR3 is built from 16 residues. CDR1 is SGHTA and CDR2 is FQGTGA in the germline V gene. The V segment lost 4 bases and the J segment 6 bases; nucleotides outside the gene matches: 7. The chain links TRBV7-3 to TRBJ2-3; 13 nucleotides align to TRBD2. Sequencing was performed on PBMCs or T cells enriched from blood (not recorded which). This receptor was identified in a woman in her 40s who had recovered from COVID-19. The CDR3 bases are TGTGCCAGCAGCTCAACTAGCGGGAGGGTAGCGGATACGCAGTATTTT. The encoded protein is CASSSTSGRVADTQYF.